Listed here are 25 T cell receptor beta chains from one sample, sequenced in a study of CD8 T cells in ankylosing spondylitis. These receptors have no known antigen. Points from the study as a whole: Ankylosing spondylitis blood seemed to carry a telltale TCR beta motif made of roughly 8 highly homologous variants.

One entry per CDR3 protein, called by TCRdb with MiXCR from the 5' RACE reads. The table records roughly 350,000 distinct CDR3 sequences, roughly 8% of them present only once. The sequenced material came from blood, either unsorted or a sorted T cell fraction (not recorded which). These receptors originate from a male donor with ankylosing spondylitis.

A few counts support this clonotype. V is TRBV5-6 and J is TRBJ2-2; D unresolved. V lost 0 bases and J 2 bases, leaving 5 bases between the germline ends. Per the germline V gene, CDR1 is SGHDT and CDR2 is YYEEEE. The CDR3 runs to 14 residues. In nucleotides, the CDR3 is TGTGCCAGCAGCTTGGGAATCAACACCGGGGAGCTGTTTTTT. It specifies CASSLGINTGELFF.

This clonotype was detected only a few times. V is TRBV6-1 and J is TRBJ1-1; possibly TRBD1 for D (5 bases). Per germline, CDR1 MNHNS and CDR2 SASEGT. This CDR3 is built from 14 residues. The V end lost 6 bases, the J end lost 0 bases, and 11 bases lay between the germline ends. The CDR3 DNA sequence: TGTGCCAGCAGCCGTCACAGGCTGAACACTGAAGCTTTCTTT. Amino acid sequence: CASSRHRLNTEAFF.

This clonotype was recorded a few times. The rearrangement joins TRBV5-1 to TRBJ2-5, with 7 bases that match TRBD2. The CDR3 length is 14 residues. The ends lost 4 bases at V and 2 bases at J; junction bases unmatched: 5. Per germline, CDR1 SGHRS and CDR2 YFSETQ. DNA for the CDR3: TGCGCCAGCAGCATTAGCGGGTTTCAAGAGACCCAGTACTTC. Amino acid sequence: CASSISGFQETQYF.

V is TRBV7-6 and J is TRBJ2-2, with 7 positions matching TRBD1. The CDR3 is made up of 15 amino acids. Germline CDR1 reads SGHVS; CDR2 reads FNYEAQ. The ends lost 4 bases at V and 5 bases at J; junction bases unmatched: 7. Here the CDR3 DNA reads TGTGCCAGCAGCTCGACAGGGTTGGGAACCGGGGAGCTGTTTTTT. As protein: CASSSTGLGTGELFF.

The chain couples TRBV12-3 or TRBV12-4 to TRBJ2-1; the match to TRBD2 covers 7 bases. The CDR3 consists of 14 residues. With 5 bases clipped from V and 7 bases from J, the junction kept 8 bases outside the gene matches. The CDR3 sequence: CASSAGVSSNEQFF. The DNA of the CDR3 is TGTGCCAGCAGTGCGGGAGTTAGTAGTAATGAGCAGTTCTTC.

In its sample, this clonotype was seen many times. The chain uses TRBV18 and TRBJ2-5, with 8 bases matching TRBD1. Losses at the gene ends were 5 bases for V and 5 bases for J; bases not matched to a gene: 7. The germline CDR1 and CDR2 sequences are KGHSH and LQKENI. This CDR3 has 14 amino acids. CDR3 sequence (DNA): TGTGCCAGCTCAGTTGGACAGGGCGTGGAGACCCAGTACTTC. Translating gives CASSVGQGVETQYF.

Many counts were recorded for this clonotype. This chain joins TRBV28 and TRBJ1-3; perhaps TRBD1 as D (5 bases). The length of the CDR3 is 15 residues. The V end was cut by 4 bases, the J end by 0 bases, with 10 bases between. Germline V gives CDR1 MDHEN, CDR2 SYDVKM. CDR3 DNA: TGTGCCAGCAGTTCCGGGGCTCTCTCTGGAAACACCATATATTTT. It encodes CASSSGALSGNTIYF.

There are a few counts of this clonotype. The chain joins TRBV28 to TRBJ2-7, with 9 bases identical to TRBD2. CDR1 MDHEN and CDR2 SYDVKM come from the germline V gene. The CDR3 extends over 15 amino acids. The J segment lost 3 bases and the V segment lost 6 bases, leaving 9 bases of the junction unmatched. Here the CDR3 reads CASRLSGTSFYEQYF. CDR3 nucleotide sequence: TGTGCCAGCAGGCTTTCCGGGACTAGCTTCTACGAGCAGTACTTC.

The genes are TRBV5-1 and TRBJ2-1; 9 bases match TRBD2. After removal of 3 bases from V and 6 bases from J, the junction contained 7 bases not matched to a gene. Looked up from germline, CDR1 is SGHRS and CDR2 is YFSETQ. The CDR3 is 15 residues long. In DNA form, the CDR3 reads TGCGCCAGCAGCTCTACTAGCGGGTTTGGCAATGAGCAGTTCTTC. It encodes CASSSTSGFGNEQFF.

The chain employs TRBV29-1 and TRBJ1-4, with TRBD1 identical over 7 bases. The CDR3 consists of 11 residues. The germline V gene encodes CDR1 SQVTM and CDR2 ANQGSEA. With 6 bases clipped from V and 10 bases from J, the junction kept 5 bases outside the gene matches. The DNA for the CDR3 is TGCAGCGTGGCGACAGGGTTAAAACTGTTTTTT. Translating it yields CSVATGLKLFF.

This clonotype was picked up a small number of times. This rearrangement joins TRBV5-1 to TRBJ2-3; D ambiguous. The germline gives CDR1 SGHRS, CDR2 YFSETQ. The CDR3 totals 14 residues. Trimming cost V 2 bases and J 10 bases, with 17 bases left between them. CDR3 loop: CASSFLEYGGAQYF. CDR3 DNA sequence: TGCGCCAGCAGCTTTCTCGAATATGGCGGTGCGCAGTATTTT.

This clonotype has just a few counts. V and J are TRBV27 and TRBJ1-1; 7 bases fit TRBD1. V lost 10 bases and J lost 0; bases outside the gene matches: 8. CDR3 length: 14 amino acids. The germline CDR1 and CDR2 sequences are MNHEY and SMNVEV (reference sequence). Written as DNA, the CDR3 is TGTGCCACCTGGACAGGCGACATGAACACTGAAGCTTTCTTT. Translation: CATWTGDMNTEAFF.

This clonotype came up many times. The chain uses TRBV12-3 or TRBV12-4 and TRBJ1-4, with D tentatively TRBD1 (6 bases). The V gene lost 6 bases and the J gene lost 8 bases, with 22 bases spanning the gap. CDR3 length: 16 residues. CDR3 sequence (DNA): TGTGCCAGCAGCCTAAGCGGGGGGCTTTTTCGGGAAAAACTGTTTTTT. It specifies CASSLSGGLFREKLFF.

This chain joins TRBV29-1 and TRBJ2-5; D gene ambiguous. Germline CDR1 SQVTM, CDR2 ANQGSEA. V lost 6 bases, J lost 3 bases, and 5 bases lay in between. The CDR3 covers 10 residues. The CDR3 sequence is CSVMEETQYF. As DNA, the CDR3 is TGCAGCGTAATGGAAGAGACCCAGTACTTC. The full variable domain, rest sourced from reference TRBV29-1 and TRBJ2-5, is SAVISQKPSRDICQRGTSLTIQCQVDSQVTMMFWYRQQPGQSLTLIATANQGSEATYESGFVIDKFPISRPNLTFSTLTVSNMSPEDSSIYLCSVMEETQYFGPGTRLLVL.

This chain links TRBV27 with TRBJ1-5; D is uncertain. V lost 8 bases and J 5 bases, leaving 13 bases between the germline ends. The germline gives CDR1 MNHEY, CDR2 SMNVEV (reference sequence). This CDR3 has 13 residues. CDR3 nucleotide sequence: TGTGCCAGCTCCTCCCTCCCCGATCAGCCCCAGCATTTT. Amino acids: CASSSLPDQPQHF.

This clonotype was recorded many times. The gene calls are TRBV29-1 and TRBJ2-7; TRBD1 agrees at 8 bases. The CDR3 consists of 15 residues. With V trimmed by 4 bases and J by 6 bases, 14 bases remained unmatched. Germline CDR1 and CDR2: SQVTM and ANQGSEA. The DNA for the CDR3 is TGCAGCGTTGCCGGCCAGGGGGCAACCCTCACCGAGCAGTACTTC. It encodes CSVAGQGATLTEQYF.

This clonotype has a count of ten or more. The genes are TRBV6-5 and TRBJ2-7; 7 bases align to TRBD1. V lost 0 bases to trimming and J lost 4 bases; unmatched junction nucleotides: 9. Germline loops: CDR1 MNHEY, CDR2 SVGAGI. The CDR3 totals 16 residues. The CDR3 nucleotides read TGTGCCAGCAGTTACTCGTCCGGGAACAGGGGTTACGAGCAGTACTTC. Protein: CASSYSSGNRGYEQYF.

This clonotype was seen a handful of times. The chain carries TRBV6-2 or TRBV6-3 and TRBJ2-7, with 7 positions matching TRBD1. The CDR3 sequence is 15 residues long. V trimming: 5 bases; J trimming: 4 bases; junction bases outside the gene matches: 11. Germline CDR1 is MNHEY and CDR2 is SVGEGT. Here the CDR3 reads CASSSDTGARYEQYF. The CDR3 DNA is TGTGCCAGCAGTAGCGATACAGGGGCCCGTTACGAGCAGTACTTC.

This sequence joins TRBV10-3 and TRBJ1-2, with 8 positions matching TRBD1. Per germline, CDR1 ENHRY and CDR2 SYGVKD. This CDR3 region has 15 residues. The V segment lost 7 bases and the J segment 8 bases; nucleotides outside the gene matches: 15. CDR3 DNA: TGTGCCATCACCCTCCAGACAGGGGAAATTGAAGGCTACACCTTC. Its translation is CAITLQTGEIEGYTF.

This clonotype was detected a few times. This rearrangement joins TRBV11-2 to TRBJ2-3, with D tentatively TRBD2 (6 bases). Germline V gene sequence: CDR1 SGHAT, CDR2 FQNNGV. The length of the CDR3 is 16 residues. The ends were cut back, 0 bases at V and 0 bases at J, with 10 bases in the middle. The CDR3 DNA reads as TGTGCCAGCAGCTTAGAACTAGCCAGGAGCACAGATACGCAGTATTTT. This gives the protein CASSLELARSTDTQYF.

There are a few counts of this clonotype. This chain uses TRBV5-1 with TRBJ2-7, with 9 bases that match TRBD1. CDR1 SGHRS and CDR2 YFSETQ come from the germline V gene. The CDR3 spans 14 residues. V was pared by 4 bases and J by 4 bases, with 6 bases of the junction left unmatched. The CDR3 region is CASSGTGGTYEQYF. CDR3 DNA: TGCGCCAGCAGCGGAACAGGGGGCACATACGAGCAGTACTTC. The whole variable domain, remainder taken from reference TRBV5-1 and TRBJ2-7, is KAGVTQTPRYLIKTRGQQVTLSCSPISGHRSVSWYQQTPGQGLQFLFEYFSETQRNKGNFPGRFSGRQFSNSRSEMNVSTLELGDSALYLCASSGTGGTYEQYFGPGTRLTVT.

This sequence joins TRBV19 and TRBJ1-2; weak D call: TRBD1 (5 bases). Trimming left V 4 bases short and J 2 bases short, with 17 bases between. The V gene's germline CDR1 is LNHDA and CDR2 SQIVND (reference sequence). The CDR3 extends over 16 amino acids. The CDR3 nucleotides read TGTGCCAGTAGTAGCCCCAACCAGGGATTCAACTATGGCTACACCTTC. Its protein is CASSSPNQGFNYGYTF. The entire variable domain, with the rest obtained from reference TRBV19 and TRBJ1-2, is as follows: DGGITQSPKYLFRKEGQNVTLSCEQNLNHDAMYWYRQDPGQGLRLIYYSQIVNDFQKGDIAEGYSVSREKKESFPLTVTSAQKNPTAFYLCASSSPNQGFNYGYTFGSGTRLTVV.

This clonotype was seen at least ten times. The gene calls are TRBV29-1 and TRBJ2-1; 7 bases line up with TRBD2. The germline CDR1 and CDR2 sequences are SQVTM and ANQGSEA. The CDR3 sequence is 13 residues long. Trimming took 3 bases from V and 7 from J; bases not matched to a gene: 6. The DNA for the CDR3 is TGCAGCGTTGACTCTAGGACTAGTAATGAGCAGTTCTTC. Translated, it gives CSVDSRTSNEQFF.

CDR3 residues: CASSLRGTTDTQYF. Written as DNA, the CDR3 is TGTGCCAGCAGTTTAAGGGGGACGACAGATACGCAGTATTTT. The chain employs TRBV27 and TRBJ2-3; TRBD1 might be the D (6 bases). The CDR3 covers 14 residues. Germline V lookup: CDR1 MNHEY, CDR2 SMNVEV (reference sequence). The V end lost 2 bases, the J end lost 3 bases, and 9 bases lay between the germline ends.

Only a few counts were recorded for this clonotype. This rearrangement joins TRBV7-8 to TRBJ2-7; 14 nucleotides align to TRBD2. Germline assignment: CDR1 SGHVS and CDR2 FQNEAQ. The junction had 10 bases not matched to a gene; V was cut back by 5 bases and J by 4 bases. This CDR3 spans 17 amino acids. The CDR3 spells CASSPLTSGRAEYEQYF. The CDR3, as DNA: TGTGCCAGCAGCCCCCTGACTAGCGGGAGGGCCGAGTACGAGCAGTACTTC.